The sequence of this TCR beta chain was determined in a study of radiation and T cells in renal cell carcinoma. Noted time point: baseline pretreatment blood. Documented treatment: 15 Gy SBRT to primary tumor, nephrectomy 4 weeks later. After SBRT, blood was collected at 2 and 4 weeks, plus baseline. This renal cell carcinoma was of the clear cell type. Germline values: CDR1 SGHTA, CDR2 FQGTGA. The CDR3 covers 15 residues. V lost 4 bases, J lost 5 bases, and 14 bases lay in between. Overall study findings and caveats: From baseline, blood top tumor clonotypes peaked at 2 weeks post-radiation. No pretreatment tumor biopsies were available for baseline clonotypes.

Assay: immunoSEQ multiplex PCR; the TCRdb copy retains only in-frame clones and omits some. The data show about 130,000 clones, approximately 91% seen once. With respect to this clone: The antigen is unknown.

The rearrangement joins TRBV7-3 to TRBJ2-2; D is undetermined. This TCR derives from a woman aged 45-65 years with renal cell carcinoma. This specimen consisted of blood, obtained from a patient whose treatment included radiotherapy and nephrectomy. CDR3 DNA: TGTGCCAGCAGCTCAATGGACCGGGCGACCGGGGAGCTGTTTTTT. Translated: CASSSMDRATGELFF.